This T cell receptor (beta chain) was identified during a study of T cells expressing NK-cell markers. At the level of the study: The study drew TCR beta repertoires from sorted CD3+CD56+NKG2C+, CD3+CD56+NKG2C- and CD3+CD56-NKG2C+ T cells. Sequencing covered eight donors, seven HCMV-seropositive and one seronegative.

With regard to this clonotype: Its specificity is not known.

The CDR3 is 14 amino acids. Germline CDR1 and CDR2: KGHSH and LQKENI. One entry per CDR3 protein, without DNA, is what TCRdb gives after re-calling the 5' RACE reads. This repertoire comprises fewer than 550,000 distinct CDR3 sequences; its ten largest clones make up roughly 1.4%. General study points: Dominance of the CD3+CD56-NKG2C+ fraction by these clonotypes also held in several donors. Of the CD8+ T cells in five or six donors, roughly 1.0-7.0% belonged to dominant NKG2C+ clonotypes.

The rearrangement uses TRBV18 and TRBJ2-1. The TCR sequence derives from a woman aged 45 to 65 in good health. Sequencing was done on a sample of blood T cells: a sorted CD56 or NKG2C T cell subset, CD4+ or CD8+ T cells, or bulk PBMC T cells (not recorded which). The CDR3: CASSPRDKYNEQFF.